The clone carrying this T cell receptor (beta chain) has more than one count but fewer than ten. Libraries were prepared by immunoSEQ multiplex PCR; TCRdb keeps only in-frame clonotypes and omits some of them. Counted here are 55,000 to 65,000 clones, under 85% occurring once; the ten biggest clones make up around 3.5%. The entry originates in a study of blood T cell repertoires in COVID-19. Study context: The United States, Italy and Spain provided the acute and convalescent COVID-19 samples. The analysed material was cDNA or gDNA that came from T cells, B-cell-depleted T cells, or PBMCs.

The CDR3 is 13 amino acids. V gave up 3 bases and J gave up 10 bases; unmatched junction bases: 6. Germline CDR1 SGHTA, CDR2 FQGNSA. The receptor was isolated from a man aged 60-69 years with acute or convalescent COVID-19. Sequencing input: peripheral blood. J is TRBJ1-5 and V is TRBV7-2; TRBD1 matches 7 bases. The CDR3 region is CASSFSDRTPQHF. The CDR3 bases are TGTGCCAGCAGCTTTTCGGACAGGACTCCCCAGCATTTT.